This T cell receptor (beta chain) was identified in a study of blood T cells in healthy people across ages. Study observations and caveats: More naive CD4+ cells and higher diversity marked long-lived donors relative to aged donors.

About this clonotype: Its antigen remains unidentified.

Together with a sample-barcoded 5' primer, a J-beta primer mix was included in a second PCR lasting roughly 6 to 12 cycles. The template-switch adaptor was a 5' adaptor with 12 random nucleotides. It tagged each cDNA molecule. MiXCR, run by TCRdb on the 5' RACE reads, gives a single entry per CDR3 protein. This table holds about 640,000 distinct CDR3 sequences, about 30% found once. The TCR sequence derives from a woman older than 75 in good health. The sequenced material came from blood.

CDR3 protein: CSARAVAGGRTGELFF. The CDR3 coding sequence is TGCAGTGCTAGAGCTGTGGCGGGGGGGCGGACCGGGGAGCTGTTTTTT. The chain couples TRBV20-1 to TRBJ2-2, with 9 nucleotides matching TRBD2. V gave up 1 base and J gave up 5 bases; unmatched junction bases: 8. Per the germline V gene, CDR1 is DFQATT and CDR2 is SNEGSKA (reference sequence). The CDR3 has 16 amino acids.